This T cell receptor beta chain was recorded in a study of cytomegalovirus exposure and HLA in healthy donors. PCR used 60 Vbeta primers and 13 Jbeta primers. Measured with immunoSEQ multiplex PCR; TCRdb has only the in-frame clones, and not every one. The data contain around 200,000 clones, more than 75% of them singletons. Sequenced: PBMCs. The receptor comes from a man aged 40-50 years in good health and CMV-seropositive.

CDR3 bases: TGTGCCAGCACCCGACAGGGCCCCTTGTATACTGAAGCTTTCTTT. This sequence encodes CASTRQGPLYTEAFF. The rearrangement links TRBV6-1 to TRBJ1-1; 7 positions agree with TRBD1. After removal of 7 bases from V and 5 bases from J, the junction contained 13 bases not matched to a gene. Looked up from germline, CDR1 is MNHNS and CDR2 is SASEGT. The CDR3 is 15 amino acids.